This is a list of T cell receptor beta chains from one sample in a study of T cells in pancreatic ductal adenocarcinoma. Assay used: immunoSEQ multiplex PCR; TCRdb lists only in-frame clones, some missing. The table records over 85,000 clones, more than 90% of them present only once. The specimen sequenced was PBMCs. All receptors derive from a human donor with pancreatic ductal adenocarcinoma. CDR3s include the opening cysteine and the closing phenylalanine or tryptophan. D genes are given only for firm matches. Not every row has a clone size; where given, it reads once, few, many or a size class.

clone_size j_call d_call v_call cdr3_nt cdr3_aa
NA TRBJ2-5 TRBD1 TRBV5-1 TGCGCCAGCAGCTTGTTTGGGCAGGGACAGGAGACCCAGTACTTC CASSLFGQGQETQYF
NA TRBJ2-5 NA TRBV2 TGTGCCAGCAGGGGAGAAGAGACCCAGTACTTC CASRGEETQYF
NA TRBJ2-1 TRBD2 TRBV2 TGTGCCAGCAGTGAAGCTAGCGGGGCCTACAATGAGCAGTTCTTC CASSEASGAYNEQFF
NA TRBJ1-1 NA TRBV10-3 TGTGCCATCAGCACAGGCTTTGCTGAAGCTTTCTTT CAISTGFAEAFF
NA TRBJ2-7 NA TRBV28 TGTGCCAGAAGGGAGGACTCCCTGATGGGTCGCTACGAGCAGTACTTC CARREDSLMGRYEQYF
NA TRBJ2-7 NA TRBV6-1 TGTGCCAGCAGTGAAGTCGCGAGGAGTACCTACGAGCAGTACTTC CASSEVARSTYEQYF
NA TRBJ2-1 TRBD2 TRBV7-3 TGTGCCAGCAGCGAACAAGGGACTAGCAACTACAATGAGCAGTTCTTC CASSEQGTSNYNEQFF
NA TRBJ2-7 NA TRBV28 TGTGCCAGCAGTTCCTCCGACAGGTACTTC CASSSSDRYF
NA TRBJ2-3 TRBD1 TRBV7-2 TGTGCCAGCAGCTTGGACAGGGGGCACACGCAGTATTTT CASSLDRGHTQYF
NA TRBJ1-3 NA TRBV18 TGTGCCAGCTCACCACAGGAGAGCTCTGGAAACACCATATATTTT CASSPQESSGNTIYF
NA TRBJ1-2 TRBD1 TRBV18 TGTGCCAGCTCACCAGACAGGGCGGAAGGCTACACCTTC CASSPDRAEGYTF
NA TRBJ2-3 TRBD2 TRBV18 TGTGCCAGCTCACCCGCTAGCGGGAATGCAGATACGCAGTATTTT CASSPASGNADTQYF
NA TRBJ2-1 NA TRBV29-1 TGCAGCGCCGAGAAAATTACCCGTAACACGGAGGGGGAGCAGTTCTTC CSAEKITRNTEGEQFF
NA TRBJ2-1 NA TRBV29-1 TGCAGCGTCCCTAGTGACGGTAGCCTTGAGCAGTTCTTC CSVPSDGSLEQFF
NA TRBJ2-5 TRBD2 TRBV19 TGTGCCAGTAGTAGCCTAGCGGACCAAGAGACCCAGTACTTC CASSSLADQETQYF
NA TRBJ2-1 TRBD2 TRBV11-2 TGTGCCAGCAGTCTTAGCGGGGGCCTAGCGGGGGGTAATGAGCAGTTCTTC CASSLSGGLAGGNEQFF
NA TRBJ2-1 NA TRBV11-2 TGTGCCAGCAGCCGACCCTCCGACGCGTCCAGGGAGCAGTTCTTC CASSRPSDASREQFF
NA TRBJ1-5 TRBD1 TRBV6-1 TGTGCCAGCACCGGACAGGGGAACCAGCCCCAGCATTTT CASTGQGNQPQHF
NA TRBJ2-7 NA TRBV2 TGTGCCAGCGTTACTAGGCCCAACTACGAGCAGTACTTC CASVTRPNYEQYF
NA TRBJ1-1 NA TRBV25-1 TGTGCCAGGCCGCAGATGGCCCCCAGCACTGAAGCTTTCTTT CARPQMAPSTEAFF
NA TRBJ2-7 NA TRBV10-2 TGCGCCAGCGGGGGGAGCGTGCCTGGCGAGCAGTACTTC CASGGSVPGEQYF
NA TRBJ2-3 NA TRBV30 TGTGCCTCACAGGCCACAGATACGCAGTATTTT CASQATDTQYF
NA TRBJ1-5 NA TRBV5-8 TGTGCCAGCAGCTTGAGGGGGCAGCCCCAGCATTTT CASSLRGQPQHF
NA TRBJ2-5 NA TRBV28 TGTGCCAGCATTGGAATCGGGATTCAAGAGACCCAGTACTTC CASIGIGIQETQYF
NA TRBJ1-5 NA TRBV7-9 TGTGCCAGCAGCCTACAGGGTCACAATCAGCCCCAGCATTTT CASSLQGHNQPQHF
NA TRBJ2-7 TRBD2 TRBV5-1 TGCGCCAGCAGCAGCGGGACAGCCGGGACTAGCGGGAGGACCTTTCGCGAGCAGTACTTC CASSSGTAGTSGRTFREQYF
NA TRBJ1-4 TRBD1 TRBV10-3 TGTGCCATCAGTCCGGGACAGGATAAACTGTTTTTT CAISPGQDKLFF
once TRBJ2-2 TRBD2 TRBV27 TGTGCCAGCACCACCGGACTAGCGGGCCAACGGGAGCTGTTTTTT CASTTGLAGQRELFF
once TRBJ1-3 NA TRBV15 TGTGCCACCAGCAGAGATCGCGCCACTGGAAACACCATATATTTT CATSRDRATGNTIYF
few TRBJ2-7 TRBD1 TRBV2 TGTGCCAGCAGTGAACTCTCGAGCAGGGGGCTATACGAGCAGTACTTC CASSELSSRGLYEQYF
NA TRBJ2-5 NA TRBV7-2 TGTGCCAGCAGCTTAACTCGGACAGAGCAAGAGACCCAGTACTTC CASSLTRTEQETQYF
NA TRBJ2-5 NA TRBV5-1 TGCGCCAGCACCGCTTCGGGGACCCAGTACTTC CASTASGTQYF
NA TRBJ2-7 TRBD2 TRBV6-5 TGTGCCAGCAGGTATAGCGGGATGGACTCCTACGAGCAGTACTTC CASRYSGMDSYEQYF
once TRBJ2-7 NA TRBV19 TGTGCCAGTAGACCCAGGGGTATCGTCTACGAGCAGTACTTC CASRPRGIVYEQYF
NA TRBJ2-5 TRBD1 TRBV28 TGTGCCAGCAATGGACAGGGAGAGACCCAGTACTTC CASNGQGETQYF
NA TRBJ1-2 NA TRBV7-9 TGTGCCAGCAGCAAAACCGGGGGGGGGCCATATGGCTACACCTTC CASSKTGGGPYGYTF
NA TRBJ2-3 NA TRBV28 TGTGCCAGCAGTGATGGCGGGACAGCAGATACGCAGTATTTT CASSDGGTADTQYF
NA TRBJ1-2 NA TRBV6-5 TGTGCCAGCAGTTACCCCGGGGATGGGTACTATGGCTACACCTTC CASSYPGDGYYGYTF
NA TRBJ2-1 NA TRBV4-1 TGCGCCAGCAGCCAAATTAGACAGGTCTACAATGAGCAGTTCTTC CASSQIRQVYNEQFF
NA TRBJ2-3 NA TRBV18 TGTGCCAGCTCCGGACAGAGCACAGATACGCAGTATTTT CASSGQSTDTQYF
NA TRBJ2-4 TRBD1 TRBV4-1 TGCGCCAGCAGCCTTTGGACAGGGCGCGGGCAGTACTTC CASSLWTGRGQYF
NA TRBJ2-1 NA TRBV19 TGTGCCAGTAGGGAGAAGACAGGTTACAATGAGCAGTTCTTC CASREKTGYNEQFF